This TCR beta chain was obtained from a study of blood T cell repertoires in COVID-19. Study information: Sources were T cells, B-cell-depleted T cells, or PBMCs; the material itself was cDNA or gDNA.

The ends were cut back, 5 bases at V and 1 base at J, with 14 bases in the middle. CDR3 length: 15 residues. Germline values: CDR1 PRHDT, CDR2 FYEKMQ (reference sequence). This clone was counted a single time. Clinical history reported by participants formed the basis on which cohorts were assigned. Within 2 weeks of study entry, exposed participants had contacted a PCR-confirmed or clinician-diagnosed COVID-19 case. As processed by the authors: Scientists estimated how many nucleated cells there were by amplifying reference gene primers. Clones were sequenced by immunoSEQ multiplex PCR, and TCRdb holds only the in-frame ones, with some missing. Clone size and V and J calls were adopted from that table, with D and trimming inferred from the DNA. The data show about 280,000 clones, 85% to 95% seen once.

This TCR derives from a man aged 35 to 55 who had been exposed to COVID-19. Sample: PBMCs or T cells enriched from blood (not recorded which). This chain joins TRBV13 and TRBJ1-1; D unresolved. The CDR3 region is CASSPRYSRNTEAFF. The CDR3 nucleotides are TGTGCCAGCAGCCCCCGGTACAGCCGGAACACTGAAGCTTTCTTT.